This TCR beta chain was sequenced for a study of T cell repertoires in cytomegalovirus infection. For the study at large: Public TCR beta signatures were indicative of both CMV infection and a matching HLA type. The study's findings and limits: Predominance within the ex vivo response was attributable to HLA-C-restricted CMV-specific TCR beta clonotypes. There were carriers of CMV plus the relevant HLA, and cumulative public TCR beta family frequency identified them.

The V gene's germline CDR1 is SGHTA and CDR2 FQGNSA. V shed 5 bases and J 7 bases; nucleotides not matched to a gene: 11. The CDR3 length is 15 residues. MiXCR, applied by TCRdb to the reads, yields one record per CDR3 protein. The data hold around 94,000 distinct CDR3 sequences, with approximately 15% observed a single time. This clonotype was recorded at least ten times. The antigen is not known. V is TRBV7-2 and J is TRBJ2-7, with 10 bases identical to TRBD2. The sequence was collected from a human donor in good health (CMV status not recorded). Some clones in this sample may be carry-over from other donors' samples. The specimen sequenced was PBMCs. The chain's CDR3 is CASSLGTSGAGEQYF. In DNA, the CDR3 is TGTGCCAGCAGCCTGGGCACTAGCGGGGCGGGGGAGCAGTACTTC.